This T cell receptor beta chain was captured by sequencing in a study of beta chain features in type 1 diabetes. Study-wide points: Overrepresentation of cells with high TCR expression could result from cDNA sequencing.

Isolated RNA was reverse transcribed in full, so expressed TCRB transcripts were sequenced. Sequenced by immunoSEQ multiplex PCR; TCRdb stores in-frame clones only, minus some. The sample lists under 950,000 clones, roughly 17% seen once, with 0.02% to 0.025% in the top ten. The V gene lost 3 bases and the J gene lost 0 bases, with 9 bases spanning the gap. Germline V gives CDR1 SGHTA, CDR2 FQGNSA. The CDR3 contains 15 residues. This clone was counted a few times. Its specificity is unknown. The sequence was collected from a woman under 30 in good health. Sequencing used naive CD4+ T cells from blood. The V gene is TRBV7-2, the J gene TRBJ1-5; no definite D call. The CDR3 loop is CASSFFADSNQPQHF. The CDR3 DNA is TGTGCCAGCAGCTTTTTCGCCGATAGCAATCAGCCCCAGCATTTT.